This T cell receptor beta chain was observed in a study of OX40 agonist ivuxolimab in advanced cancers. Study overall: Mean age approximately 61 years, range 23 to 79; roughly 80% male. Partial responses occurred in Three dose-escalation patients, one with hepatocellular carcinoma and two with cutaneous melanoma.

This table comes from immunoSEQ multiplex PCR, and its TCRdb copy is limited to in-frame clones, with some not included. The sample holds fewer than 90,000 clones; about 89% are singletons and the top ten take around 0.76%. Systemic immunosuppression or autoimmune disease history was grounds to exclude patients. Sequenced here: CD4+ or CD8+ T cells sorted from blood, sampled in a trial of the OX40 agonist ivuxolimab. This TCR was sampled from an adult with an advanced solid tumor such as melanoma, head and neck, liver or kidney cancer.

The CDR3: CASSPRGRNQPQHF. CDR3 DNA: TGTGCCAGCAGTCCCAGGGGGCGAAATCAGCCCCAGCATTTT. The gene calls are TRBV27 and TRBJ1-5, with TRBD1 matching 8 bases. The V gene's germline CDR1 is MNHEY and CDR2 SMNVEV (reference sequence). The CDR3 runs to 14 residues. With V trimmed by 5 bases and J by 4 bases, 4 bases remained unmatched.